Each of the 19 T cell receptor beta chains below was sequenced from the same sample in a study of early T cells in non-severe SARS-CoV-2 infection. TCRdb reprocessed the 5' RACE reads with MiXCR, giving one entry per CDR3 protein. The sample contains 80,000 to 100,000 distinct CDR3 sequences, 12% to 15% of which appear only once. The sequenced sample was whole blood. The receptors here all came from an adult who was a healthcare worker with PCR-confirmed SARS-CoV-2 infection or an uninfected control (not recorded which).

The rearrangement joins TRBV7-2 to TRBJ1-5, with D maybe TRBD1 (6 bases). Germline V gene data show CDR1 as SGHTA and CDR2 as FQGNSA. The germline V and J ends were trimmed by 5 bases and 6 bases, with 11 bases remaining between them. The CDR3 loop spans 13 amino acids. The CDR3 sequence: CASSPVGGQPQHF. CDR3 coding DNA: TGTGCCAGCAGCCCCGTAGGGGGTCAGCCCCAGCATTTT. Drawing the rest from reference TRBV7-2 and TRBJ1-5, the complete variable domain is GAGVSQSPSNKVTEKGKDVELRCDPISGHTALYWYRQSLGQGLEFLIYFQGNSAPDKSGLPSDRFSAERTGGSVSTLTIQRTQQEDSAVYLCASSPVGGQPQHFGDGTRLSIL.

The CDR3 here is CAISEGQFYGYTF. CDR3 DNA: TGTGCCATCAGTGAAGGACAGTTCTATGGCTACACCTTC. The V call is TRBV10-3, the J call TRBJ1-2, with D tentatively TRBD1 (6 bases). Germline V lookup: CDR1 ENHRY, CDR2 SYGVKD. Trimming left V 3 bases short and J 4 bases short, with 9 bases between. The CDR3 totals 13 residues.

CDR3 sequence (DNA): TGTGCCAGCAGCTTAGCGGACAGCGCTAGCTCCGGGCGAAGCACTGAAGCTTTCTTT. It is translated as CASSLADSASSGRSTEAFF. The chain uses TRBV7-6 and TRBJ1-1; D is possibly TRBD1 (6 bases). The V end lost 0 bases, the J end lost 4 bases, and 24 bases lay between the germline ends. The CDR3 runs 19 residues. Germline CDR1 SGHVS, CDR2 FNYEAQ.

This clonotype was recorded at least ten times. The V and J genes are TRBV13 and TRBJ1-2, with 10 bases lining up with TRBD1. Trimming at V came to 4 bases and at J to 6 bases, leaving 5 bases not matched to a gene. The germline gives CDR1 PRHDT, CDR2 FYEKMQ (reference sequence). This CDR3 has 14 amino acids. As DNA, the CDR3 is TGTGCCAGCAGCTGGGACAGGGGTCGGAATGGCTACACCTTC. It is translated as CASSWDRGRNGYTF.

This chain links TRBV27 with TRBJ1-2; possible D gene TRBD1, 6 bases. The V gene's germline CDR1 is MNHEY and CDR2 SMNVEV (reference sequence). Trimming took off 4 bases at V and 1 base at J, with 13 bases between the two ends. This CDR3 has 15 amino acids. CDR3 in DNA: TGTGCCAGCAGTTCAATCCAGGGGTTTAACTATGGCTACACCTTC. Amino acids: CASSSIQGFNYGYTF.

The CDR3, as DNA: TGTGCCAGCAGCCTCTCGGGACTAGCGGGGGGGCCGTCAGATACGCAGTATTTT. Its protein is CASSLSGLAGGPSDTQYF. J is TRBJ2-3 and V is TRBV7-2; 16 positions match TRBD2. Germline CDR1 reads SGHTA; CDR2 reads FQGNSA. Trimming at V came to 5 bases and at J to 4 bases, leaving 9 bases not matched to a gene. The CDR3 length is 18 residues.

This clonotype has at least ten counts. The V call is TRBV27, the J call TRBJ1-5; 9 bases line up with TRBD1. The CDR3 has 16 residues. With V trimmed by 4 bases and J by 4 bases, 8 bases remained unmatched. CDR1 MNHEY and CDR2 SMNVEV come from the germline V gene (reference sequence). CDR3 DNA: TGTGCCAGCAGTTCACCGGGACAGGGAGCTAATCAGCCCCAGCATTTT. The encoded protein is CASSSPGQGANQPQHF.

This clonotype was counted between two and nine times. The J gene is TRBJ2-2, the V gene TRBV7-2, with D tentatively TRBD1 (5 bases). The CDR3 spans 13 residues. CDR1 SGHTA and CDR2 FQGNSA come from the germline V gene. The V end was cut by 2 bases, the J end by 7 bases, with 8 bases between. CDR3 DNA: TGTGCCAGCAGCTTACAGGGTTTCGGGGAGCTGTTTTTT. Its translation is CASSLQGFGELFF.

This clonotype was counted ten times or more. V gene TRBV7-9 combines with J gene TRBJ2-3; unclear D gene. CDR1 is SEHNR, CDR2 FQNEAQ, per germline (reference sequence). This CDR3 has 13 amino acids. Trimming left V 1 base short and J 4 bases short, with 6 bases between. The CDR3 spells CASSLEGPDTQYF. Written as DNA, the CDR3 is TGTGCCAGCAGCTTAGAGGGCCCAGATACGCAGTATTTT.

This chain uses TRBV10-3 with TRBJ1-5; the match to TRBD1 covers 7 bases. J gave up 7 bases and V 2 bases, and 5 bases lay outside the gene matches. CDR3 size: 14 residues. Germline loops: CDR1 ENHRY, CDR2 SYGVKD. Here the CDR3 reads CAISETQGPQPQHF. DNA for the CDR3: TGTGCCATCAGTGAGACACAGGGGCCCCAGCCCCAGCATTTT.

This clonotype was seen a few times. The chain combines TRBV28 with TRBJ2-7; D remains unclear. This CDR3 region has 14 residues. The germline V gene encodes CDR1 MDHEN and CDR2 SYDVKM. V lost 3 bases to trimming and J lost 1 base, with 10 bases between them. CDR3 in amino acids: CASSFPGFSYEQYF. The CDR3 coding sequence is TGTGCCAGCAGTTTCCCCGGCTTTTCCTACGAGCAGTACTTC.

The chain has TRBV30 and TRBJ1-5, with 8 positions matching TRBD1. Per germline, CDR1 GTSNPN and CDR2 SVGIG (reference sequence). With V trimmed by 5 bases and J by 1 base, 4 bases remained unmatched. The CDR3 has 14 amino acids. CDR3: CAWGTGGSNQPQHF. CDR3 nucleotides: TGTGCCTGGGGTACAGGGGGAAGCAATCAGCCCCAGCATTTT.

The chain couples TRBV28 to TRBJ2-7; 9 bases are shared with TRBD1. The junction had 9 bases not matched to a gene; V was cut back by 0 bases and J by 3 bases. Germline V CDR1 and CDR2: MDHEN, SYDVKM. This CDR3 comprises 17 residues. CDR3 nucleotide sequence: TGTGCCAGCAGTTTATGGTCAACCGGGACAGGGAACTACGAGCAGTACTTC. Translating it yields CASSLWSTGTGNYEQYF.

This clonotype has ten or more counts. The chain's CDR3 is CAWEDRPTMRGQYF. The CDR3 DNA reads TGTGCCTGGGAGGACAGGCCTACCATGAGGGGTCAGTACTTC. The chain recombines TRBV30 with TRBJ2-4; 7 nucleotides line up with TRBD1. V was pared by 5 bases and J by 12 bases, with 16 bases of the junction left unmatched. The CDR3 runs to 14 residues. Germline V lookup: CDR1 GTSNPN, CDR2 SVGIG (reference sequence).

This rearrangement joins TRBV10-3 to TRBJ2-7, with 14 bases lining up with TRBD2. Germline CDR1 is ENHRY and CDR2 is SYGVKD. CDR3 length: 13 amino acids. Trimming took 10 bases from V and 6 from J; bases not matched to a gene: 5. CDR3 loop: CATGLAGAIEQYF. CDR3 DNA sequence: TGTGCCACGGGACTAGCGGGGGCCATCGAGCAGTACTTC.

The genes are TRBV6-5 and TRBJ1-5; D is possibly TRBD1 (5 bases). This CDR3 has 14 residues. Germline CDR1 and CDR2: MNHEY and SVGAGI. V was pared by 2 bases and J by 3 bases, with 8 bases between. The CDR3 DNA sequence: TGTGCCAGCAGTTACACAGGTTACAATCAGCCCCAGCATTTT. It yields the protein CASSYTGYNQPQHF.

This clonotype was seen many times. The chain has TRBV7-2 and TRBJ1-4; 9 nucleotides agree with TRBD1. Germline V gene lookup returns CDR1 SGHTA and CDR2 FQGNSA. The V gene end was trimmed by 1 base and the J gene end by 6 bases; junction bases not matched to a gene: 3. This CDR3 contains 15 residues. CDR3 protein: CASSLDRGQDEKLFF. DNA of the CDR3: TGTGCCAGCAGCTTAGACAGGGGGCAGGATGAAAAACTGTTTTTT.

This chain connects TRBV7-2 to TRBJ2-1, with D possibly TRBD2 on 5 matching bases. The CDR3 has 13 residues. The germline V and J ends were trimmed by 3 bases and 8 bases, with 11 bases remaining between them. CDR1 SGHTA and CDR2 FQGNSA come from the germline V gene. The CDR3 spells CASSLGDWYEQFF. In DNA, the CDR3 is TGTGCCAGCAGCTTGGGAGATTGGTATGAGCAGTTCTTC.

This clonotype showed up just a few times. V gene TRBV6-6 combines with J gene TRBJ2-1, with D perhaps assigned TRBD1 or TRBD2 (5 bases each). The germline V gene encodes CDR1 MNHNY and CDR2 SVGAGI (reference sequence). This CDR3 comprises 15 residues. V lost 0 bases, J lost 3 bases, and 9 bases lay in between. The chain's CDR3 is CASSYSGTGYNEQFF. The CDR3 region has the DNA TGTGCCAGCAGTTACTCGGGGACCGGCTACAATGAGCAGTTCTTC.